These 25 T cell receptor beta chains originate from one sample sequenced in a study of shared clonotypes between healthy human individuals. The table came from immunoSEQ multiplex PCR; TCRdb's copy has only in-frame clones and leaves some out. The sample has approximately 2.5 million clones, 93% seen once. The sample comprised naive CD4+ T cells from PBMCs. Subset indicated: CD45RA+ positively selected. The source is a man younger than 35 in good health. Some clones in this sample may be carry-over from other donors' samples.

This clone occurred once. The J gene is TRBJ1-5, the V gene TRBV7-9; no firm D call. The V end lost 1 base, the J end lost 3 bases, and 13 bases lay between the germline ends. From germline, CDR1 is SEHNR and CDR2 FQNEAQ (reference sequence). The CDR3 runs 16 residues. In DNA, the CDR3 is TGTGCCAGCAGCTTAGGGGCAGGAGGAGACAATCAGCCCCAGCATTTT. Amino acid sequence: CASSLGAGGDNQPQHF.

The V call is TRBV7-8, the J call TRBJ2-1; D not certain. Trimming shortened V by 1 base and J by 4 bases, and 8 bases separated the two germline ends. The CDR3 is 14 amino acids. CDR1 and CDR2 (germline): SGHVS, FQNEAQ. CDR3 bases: TGTGCCAGCAGCTTAGGCGAGGTGTACAATGAGCAGTTCTTC. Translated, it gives CASSLGEVYNEQFF.

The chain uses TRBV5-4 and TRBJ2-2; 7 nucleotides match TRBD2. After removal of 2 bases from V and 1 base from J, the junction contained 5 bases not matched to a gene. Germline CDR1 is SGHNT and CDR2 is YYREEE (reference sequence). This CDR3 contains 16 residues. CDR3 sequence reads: CASSFWSGVNTGELFF. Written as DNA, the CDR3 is TGTGCCAGCAGCTTCTGGAGCGGGGTGAACACCGGGGAGCTGTTTTTT.

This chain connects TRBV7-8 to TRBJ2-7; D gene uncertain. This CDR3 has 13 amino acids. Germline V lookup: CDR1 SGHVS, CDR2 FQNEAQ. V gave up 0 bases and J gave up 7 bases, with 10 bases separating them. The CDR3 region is CASSLASLGEQYF. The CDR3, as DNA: TGTGCCAGCAGCTTAGCGTCACTCGGGGAGCAGTACTTC.

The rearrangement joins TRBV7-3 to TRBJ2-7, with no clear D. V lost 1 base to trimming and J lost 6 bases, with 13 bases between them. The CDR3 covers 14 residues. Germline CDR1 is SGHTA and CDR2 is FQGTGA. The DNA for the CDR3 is TGTGCCAGCAGCTTAAATTCGGGTCCCCTCGAGCAGTACTTC. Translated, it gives CASSLNSGPLEQYF.

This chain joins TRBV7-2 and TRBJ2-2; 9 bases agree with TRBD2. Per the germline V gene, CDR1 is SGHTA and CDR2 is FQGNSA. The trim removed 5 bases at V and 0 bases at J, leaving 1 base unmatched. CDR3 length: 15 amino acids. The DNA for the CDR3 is TGTGCCAGCAGCCGACTAGCGGCGAACACCGGGGAGCTGTTTTTT. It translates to CASSRLAANTGELFF.

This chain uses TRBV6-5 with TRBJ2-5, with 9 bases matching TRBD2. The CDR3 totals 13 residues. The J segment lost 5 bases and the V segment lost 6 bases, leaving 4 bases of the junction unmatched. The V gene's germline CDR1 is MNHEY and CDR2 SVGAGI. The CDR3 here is CASSLAGTETQYF. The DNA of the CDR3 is TGTGCCAGCAGCCTAGCGGGAACTGAGACCCAGTACTTC.

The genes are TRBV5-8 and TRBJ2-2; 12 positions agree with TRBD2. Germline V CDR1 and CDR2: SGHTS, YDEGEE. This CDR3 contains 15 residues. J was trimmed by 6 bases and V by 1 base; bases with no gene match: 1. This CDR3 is CASSLRLAGAGELFF. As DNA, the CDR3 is TGTGCCAGCAGCTTGCGACTAGCGGGAGCCGGGGAGCTGTTTTTT.

CDR3 region: CSVPSLGRETQYF. CDR3 in DNA: TGCAGCGTGCCCTCCCTAGGGAGGGAGACCCAGTACTTC. This chain links TRBV29-1 with TRBJ2-5, with a tentative D call TRBD2 (6 bases). Trimming stripped 6 bases from V and 5 bases from J, with 16 bases between. Germline V gene data show CDR1 as SQVTM and CDR2 as ANQGSEA. The CDR3 contains 13 residues.

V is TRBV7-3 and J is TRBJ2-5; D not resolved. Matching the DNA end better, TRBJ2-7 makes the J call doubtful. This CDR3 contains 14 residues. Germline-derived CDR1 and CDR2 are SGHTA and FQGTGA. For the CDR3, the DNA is TGTGCCAGCAGCTTAGGTTCTGCCGTATACGAGCAGTACTTC. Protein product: CASSLGSAVYEQYF.

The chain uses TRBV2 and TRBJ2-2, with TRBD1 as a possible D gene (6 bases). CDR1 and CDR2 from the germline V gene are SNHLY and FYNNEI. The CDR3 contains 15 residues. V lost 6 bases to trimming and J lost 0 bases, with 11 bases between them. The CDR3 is CASSITGSNTGELFF. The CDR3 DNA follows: TGTGCCAGCAGCATAACAGGGTCGAACACCGGGGAGCTGTTTTTT.

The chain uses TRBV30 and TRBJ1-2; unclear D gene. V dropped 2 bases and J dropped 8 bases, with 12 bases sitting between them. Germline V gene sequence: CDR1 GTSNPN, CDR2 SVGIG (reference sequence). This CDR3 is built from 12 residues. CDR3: CAWSKASRGYTF. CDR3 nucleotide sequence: TGTGCCTGGAGTAAGGCCTCTAGGGGCTACACCTTC.

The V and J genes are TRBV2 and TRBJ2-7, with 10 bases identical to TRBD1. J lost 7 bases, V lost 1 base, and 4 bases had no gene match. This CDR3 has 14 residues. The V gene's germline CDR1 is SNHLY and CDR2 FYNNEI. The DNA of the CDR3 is TGTGCCAGCAGTGAAGAGGGACAGGGGTTGGAGCAGTACTTC. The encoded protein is CASSEEGQGLEQYF.

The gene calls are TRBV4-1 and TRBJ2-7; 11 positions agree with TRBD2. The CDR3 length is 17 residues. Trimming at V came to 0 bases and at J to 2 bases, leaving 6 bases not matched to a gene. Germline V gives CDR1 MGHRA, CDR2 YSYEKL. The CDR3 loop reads CASSQDRTSGSPYEQYF. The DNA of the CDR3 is TGCGCCAGCAGCCAAGATCGTACTAGCGGGAGCCCCTACGAGCAGTACTTC.

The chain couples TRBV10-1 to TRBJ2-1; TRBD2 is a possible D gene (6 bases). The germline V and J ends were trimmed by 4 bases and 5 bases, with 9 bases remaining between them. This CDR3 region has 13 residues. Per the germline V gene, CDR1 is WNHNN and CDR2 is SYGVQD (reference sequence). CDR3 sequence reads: CASSVTRDNEQFF. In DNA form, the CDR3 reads TGCGCCAGCAGTGTGACTAGGGACAATGAGCAGTTCTTC.

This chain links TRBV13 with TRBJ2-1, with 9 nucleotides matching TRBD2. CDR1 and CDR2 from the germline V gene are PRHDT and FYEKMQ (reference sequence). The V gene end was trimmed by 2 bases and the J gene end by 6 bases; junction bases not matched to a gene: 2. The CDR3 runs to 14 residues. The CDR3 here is CASSLPAGGNEQFF. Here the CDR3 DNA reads TGTGCCAGCAGCTTACCAGCGGGAGGCAATGAGCAGTTCTTC.

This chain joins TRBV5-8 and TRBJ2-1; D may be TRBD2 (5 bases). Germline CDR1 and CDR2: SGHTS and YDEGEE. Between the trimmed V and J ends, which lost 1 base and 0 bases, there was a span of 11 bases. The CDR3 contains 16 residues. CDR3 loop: CASSLFGVGSYNEQFF. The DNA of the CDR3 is TGTGCCAGCAGCTTGTTCGGGGTGGGCTCCTACAATGAGCAGTTCTTC.

CDR3 nucleotides: TGTGCCAGCAGCAATACCGGGACCGGCACCTACGAGCAGTACTTC. It yields the protein CASSNTGTGTYEQYF. The rearrangement joins TRBV7-2 to TRBJ2-7, with D possibly being TRBD1 or TRBD2 (5 bases each). Germline CDR1 and CDR2: SGHTA and FQGNSA. This CDR3 is 15 amino acids long. V lost 5 bases and J 2 bases, leaving 16 bases between the germline ends.

In nucleotides, the CDR3 is TGCAGCGTTGATGGGGGGTCAACTAGCACAGATACGCAGTATTTT. It codes for CSVDGGSTSTDTQYF. This chain connects TRBV29-1 to TRBJ2-3; TRBD2 is a possible D gene (6 bases). Looked up from germline, CDR1 is SQVTM and CDR2 is ANQGSEA. The V and J ends lost 3 bases and 0 bases respectively, with 13 bases between them. CDR3 length equals 15 residues.

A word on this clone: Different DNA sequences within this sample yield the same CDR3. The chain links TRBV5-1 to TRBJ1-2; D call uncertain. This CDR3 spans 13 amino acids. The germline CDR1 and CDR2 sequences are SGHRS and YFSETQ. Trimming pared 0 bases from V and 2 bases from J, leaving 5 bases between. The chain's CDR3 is CASSLESNYGYTF. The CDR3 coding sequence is TGCGCCAGCAGCTTGGAAAGCAACTATGGCTACACCTTC.

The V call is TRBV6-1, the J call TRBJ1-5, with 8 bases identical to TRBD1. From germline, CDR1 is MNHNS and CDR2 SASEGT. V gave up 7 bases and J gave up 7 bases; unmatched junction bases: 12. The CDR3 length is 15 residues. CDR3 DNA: TGTGCCAGCACCCCGTCAGGGGGCGTAGGACAGCCCCAGCATTTT. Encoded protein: CASTPSGGVGQPQHF.

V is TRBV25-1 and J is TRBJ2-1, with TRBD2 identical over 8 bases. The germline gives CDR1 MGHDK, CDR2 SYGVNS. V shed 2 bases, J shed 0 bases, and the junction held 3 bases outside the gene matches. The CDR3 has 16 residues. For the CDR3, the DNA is TGTGCCAGCAGTGAAACTAGCGGAAGCTCCTACAATGAGCAGTTCTTC. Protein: CASSETSGSSYNEQFF.

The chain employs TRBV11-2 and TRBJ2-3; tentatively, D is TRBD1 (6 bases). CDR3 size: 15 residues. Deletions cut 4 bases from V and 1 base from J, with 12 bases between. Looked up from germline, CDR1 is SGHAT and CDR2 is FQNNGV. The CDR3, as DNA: TGTGCCAGCAGCTCTTCAGGGGAGCGCACAGATACGCAGTATTTT. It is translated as CASSSSGERTDTQYF.

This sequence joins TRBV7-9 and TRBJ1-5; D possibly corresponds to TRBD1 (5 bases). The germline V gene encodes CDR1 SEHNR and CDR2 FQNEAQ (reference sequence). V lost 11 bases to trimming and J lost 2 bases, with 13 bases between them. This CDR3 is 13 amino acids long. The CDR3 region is CASRGEGNQPQHF. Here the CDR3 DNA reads TGTGCCTCGCGGGGGGAAGGCAATCAGCCCCAGCATTTT. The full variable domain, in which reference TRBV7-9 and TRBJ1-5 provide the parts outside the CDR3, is DTGVSQNPRHKITKRGQNVTFRCDPISEHNRLYWYRQTLGQGPEFLTYFQNEAQLEKSRLLSDRFSAERPKGSFSTLEIQRTEQGDSAMYLCASRGEGNQPQHFGDGTRLSIL.

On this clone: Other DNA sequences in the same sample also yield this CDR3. The CDR3, as DNA: TGTGCCAGCAGCTTCGACAGGGCCACTGAAGCTTTCTTT. Its translation is CASSFDRATEAFF. This chain uses TRBV5-4 with TRBJ1-1; 7 bases are shared with TRBD1. The V gene end was trimmed by 2 bases and the J gene end by 4 bases; junction bases not matched to a gene: 2. The CDR3 is 13 amino acids. Looked up from germline, CDR1 is SGHNT and CDR2 is YYREEE (reference sequence).